A single sample gave rise to the 10 T cell receptor beta chains below, sequenced in a study of blood T cells in healthy people across ages. For the second PCR, which ran for about 6 to 11 cycles, a sample-barcoded 5' primer and a J-beta primer mix were used. TCRdb itself ran the 5' RACE reads through MiXCR, one entry per CDR3 protein. The sample comprises 800,000 to 950,000 distinct CDR3 sequences, roughly 52% of which are singletons, and under 15% rests with the top ten. Material for sequencing was blood. Receptor source: a young man in good health.

This chain uses TRBV5-1 with TRBJ1-1; 7 nucleotides line up with TRBD1. CDR1 SGHRS and CDR2 YFSETQ come from the germline V gene. CDR3 length equals 13 residues. The V segment lost 3 bases and the J segment 3 bases; nucleotides outside the gene matches: 2. The DNA of the CDR3 is TGCGCCAGCAGCTCGACAGGGTACACTGAAGCTTTCTTT. Its translation is CASSSTGYTEAFF.

The CDR3 DNA sequence: TGCAGTGCTAGAGAAGGCCTCTCGGGCTATGGCTACACCTTC. This codes for CSAREGLSGYGYTF. The chain employs TRBV20-1 and TRBJ1-2; no definite D call. Germline loops: CDR1 DFQATT, CDR2 SNEGSKA (reference sequence). V dropped 0 bases and J dropped 4 bases, with 12 bases sitting between them. The CDR3 covers 14 residues.

A few counts support this clonotype. V is TRBV12-3 or TRBV12-4 and J is TRBJ1-1; D ambiguous. The length of the CDR3 is 14 residues. V was trimmed by 5 bases and J by 1 base, leaving 11 bases between them. The CDR3 region has the DNA TGTGCCAGCAGTCGGCTTCTGGGGAACACTGAAGCTTTCTTT. It specifies CASSRLLGNTEAFF.

V usage is TRBV9 and J usage is TRBJ1-2; perhaps TRBD1 as D (5 bases). V was pared by 1 base and J by 0 bases, with 10 bases between. The CDR3 contains 15 residues. Germline CDR1 reads SGDLS; CDR2 reads YYNGEE. CDR3 protein: CASSVFEGSNYGYTF. The CDR3 DNA sequence: TGTGCCAGCAGCGTATTTGAGGGGTCTAACTATGGCTACACCTTC.

This rearrangement joins TRBV5-6 to TRBJ2-3; D perhaps matches TRBD2 (6 bases). The germline V gene encodes CDR1 SGHDT and CDR2 YYEEEE. Trimming left V 3 bases short and J 2 bases short, with 16 bases between. This CDR3 has 16 residues. The CDR3 reads CASSSRDVDDTDTQYF. The CDR3 coding sequence is TGTGCCAGCAGCTCGCGGGACGTAGACGACACAGATACGCAGTATTTT. The full variable domain, rest sourced from reference TRBV5-6 and TRBJ2-3, is DAGVTQSPTHLIKTRGQQVTLRCSPKSGHDTVSWYQQALGQGPQFIFQYYEEEERQRGNFPDRFSGHQFPNYSSELNVNALLLGDSALYLCASSSRDVDDTDTQYFGPGTRLTVL.

The gene calls are TRBV6-5 and TRBJ2-3; TRBD2 might be the D (5 bases). Germline lookup yields CDR1 MNHEY and CDR2 SVGAGI. The V end was cut by 5 bases, the J end by 6 bases, with 12 bases between. CDR3 length equals 13 residues. Here the CDR3 DNA reads TGTGCCAGCAGTGACTACAAATCGGATACGCAGTATTTT. The encoded protein is CASSDYKSDTQYF.

The chain carries TRBV9 and TRBJ2-5; unclear D gene. The tail of the sequence fits TRBJ2-7 better, so the J call may be wrong. This CDR3 is built from 15 residues. In germline, CDR1 is SGDLS, CDR2 YYNGEE. In nucleotides, the CDR3 is TGTGCCAGCAGCGTAGTTAGTACATTTGGGGACGAGCAGTACTTC. It specifies CASSVVSTFGDEQYF.

The V and J genes are TRBV20-1 and TRBJ1-6; D may be TRBD1 (6 bases). V gave up 1 base and J gave up 10 bases, with 20 bases separating them. The CDR3 is made up of 16 amino acids. CDR1 is DFQATT, CDR2 SNEGSKA, per germline (reference sequence). In DNA form, the CDR3 reads TGCAGTGCTAGAGCTGGCGTCAGGGGAGGACAGTCACCCCTCCACTTT. Its protein is CSARAGVRGGQSPLHF.

This clonotype showed up many times. The J gene is TRBJ2-1, the V gene TRBV4-2; weak D call: TRBD2 (5 bases). From germline, CDR1 is LGHNA and CDR2 YNFKEQ. Trimming stripped 0 bases from V and 7 bases from J, with 7 bases between. This CDR3 region has 13 residues. The CDR3 loop is CASSQELGNEQFF. In nucleotides, the CDR3 is TGTGCCAGCAGCCAAGAACTAGGGAATGAGCAGTTCTTC.

V gene TRBV5-1 combines with J gene TRBJ2-5, with D possibly TRBD1 on 6 matching bases. The DNA end is a closer match to TRBJ2-7, so the J assignment may be wrong. CDR1 and CDR2 from the germline V gene are SGHRS and YFSETQ. The CDR3 is 15 amino acids. The CDR3 loop is CASSLARDTVYEQYF. The CDR3 nucleotides are TGCGCCAGCAGCTTGGCCCGGGACACGGTCTACGAGCAGTACTTC.